This T cell receptor (beta chain) is from a study of T-cell memory formation after mild COVID-19. This clonotype was recorded a few times. Antigen unknown. Germline V gene data show CDR1 as SGHRS and CDR2 as YFSETQ. The CDR3 totals 13 residues. V dropped 6 bases and J dropped 3 bases, with 12 bases sitting between them. Study-wide results and limits: Clones shrinking between day 15 and 85 showed a balanced CD4/CD8 split, and those that grew later tilted toward CD4+. Chiefly within CM and EM were the contracting CD4+ clones; CD8+ ones were within EMRA. Among clones peaking at day 37 in the second wave, SARS-CoV-2 specificity remained unconfirmed.

TCRdb fed the 5' RACE reads into MiXCR, producing one record per CDR3 protein. Of more than 150,000 distinct CDR3 sequences in the sample, around 20% were seen once. The chain uses TRBV5-1 and TRBJ1-1; the D is unclear. Specimen: PBMCs or a T cell subset sorted from them (not recorded which). The source of this sequence is a man aged 18 to 30 who had mild COVID-19 (a few samples of this study predate the infection). Cell type and time point are not known. The CDR3 nucleotides read TGCGCCAGCACCGTGCTCCCAGACACTGAAGCTTTCTTT. It yields the protein CASTVLPDTEAFF.